Below are 31 T cell receptor beta chains sequenced from a single sample in a study of T cells in Graves' hyperthyroidism and ophthalmopathy. Template material for amplifying TCR beta CDR3 regions consisted of RNA transcripts. A set of HTBI primers served as the primers for a first-round RT-PCR of the TCR CDR3. TCRdb processed the multiplex PCR reads anew with MiXCR; each CDR3 protein has one entry. The sample shows 500,000 to 550,000 distinct CDR3 sequences, 20% of them seen only once. The sample comprised blood. The receptors stem from a man aged 35 to 55 with Graves' ophthalmopathy.

The chain employs TRBV11-2 and TRBJ2-5, with a tentative D call TRBD2 (6 bases). Trimming removed 5 bases at V and 5 bases at J, with 18 bases between. Germline CDR1 SGHAT, CDR2 FQNNGV. CDR3 length: 15 amino acids. The CDR3 DNA follows: TGTGCCAGCAGCCCCAGCGGCCTCGGAGGGGAGACCCAGTACTTC. Encoded protein: CASSPSGLGGETQYF.

In its sample, this clonotype was seen many times. The rearrangement joins TRBV11-2 to TRBJ2-1; D remains ambiguous. This CDR3 is 14 amino acids long. The V end lost 1 base, the J end lost 7 bases, and 11 bases lay between the germline ends. CDR1 and CDR2 (germline): SGHAT, FQNNGV. CDR3: CASSLVASRNEQFF. The CDR3 DNA reads TGTGCCAGCAGCTTAGTGGCTAGTAGGAATGAGCAGTTCTTC.

The rearrangement uses TRBV14 and TRBJ2-3; TRBD1 or TRBD2 may be the D gene (5 bases each). The CDR3 runs 15 residues. CDR1 and CDR2 from the germline V gene are SGHDN and FVKESK. The V end lost 1 base, the J end lost 2 bases, and 10 bases lay between the germline ends. The CDR3 protein is CASSQGGDHTDTQYF. In DNA, the CDR3 is TGTGCCAGCAGCCAAGGTGGGGACCACACAGATACGCAGTATTTT.

In this sample, this clonotype turned up many times. The chain carries TRBV3-1 and TRBJ2-7; 11 bases are shared with TRBD1. Trimming took 4 bases from V and 3 from J; bases not matched to a gene: 8. The germline gives CDR1 LGHDT, CDR2 YNNKEL (reference sequence). The CDR3 spans 16 residues. The CDR3 DNA follows: TGTGCCAGCAGCCGATCCGGGACAGGGGGTCACTACGAGCAGTACTTC. The encoded protein is CASSRSGTGGHYEQYF.

The genes are TRBV6-8 and TRBJ2-1, with 13 bases lining up with TRBD2. CDR1 MNHGY and CDR2 SAAAGT come from the germline V gene. The CDR3 spans 15 residues. J lost 8 bases, V lost 7 bases, and 8 bases had no gene match. The CDR3, as DNA: TGTGCCAGCACCCGAGGGACTAGCGGGATCGATGAGCAGTTCTTC. Residues: CASTRGTSGIDEQFF.

This clonotype appeared a few times. V gene TRBV3-1 combines with J gene TRBJ2-5; D not resolved. Germline assignment: CDR1 LGHDT and CDR2 YNNKEL (reference sequence). Trimming shortened V by 4 bases and J by 7 bases, and 19 bases separated the two germline ends. The CDR3 runs to 15 residues. CDR3: CASSLRVSPGGTQYF. The DNA for the CDR3 is TGTGCCAGCAGCCTCCGGGTCTCGCCGGGTGGGACCCAGTACTTC.

This clonotype was detected ten times or more. This chain links TRBV7-9 with TRBJ2-1; D is possibly TRBD2 (5 bases). V was cut by 5 bases and J by 8 bases, with 13 bases left in between. The V gene's germline CDR1 is SEHNR and CDR2 FQNEAQ (reference sequence). The CDR3 sequence is 13 residues long. CDR3: CASSPSGSDEQFF. CDR3 nucleotides: TGTGCCAGCAGCCCATCGGGTAGCGATGAGCAGTTCTTC.

This clonotype was observed at least ten times. The chain is built from TRBV20-1 and TRBJ2-5; 14 bases fit TRBD2. Germline V gene data show CDR1 as DFQATT and CDR2 as SNEGSKA (reference sequence). V lost 5 bases and J lost 0; bases outside the gene matches: 5. The CDR3 has 16 amino acids. The CDR3 sequence: CSAARTSGGYQETQYF. CDR3 nucleotides: TGCAGTGCTGCCCGGACTAGCGGGGGGTACCAAGAGACCCAGTACTTC.

This clonotype was seen a few times. The chain carries TRBV20-1 and TRBJ1-2; possible D gene TRBD1, 6 bases. V gave up 3 bases and J gave up 3 bases, with 14 bases separating them. Germline V CDR1 and CDR2: DFQATT, SNEGSKA (reference sequence). The CDR3 contains 14 residues. The CDR3 here is CSASTQGLDYGYTF. CDR3 DNA sequence: TGCAGTGCTAGCACCCAGGGGTTGGACTATGGCTACACCTTC.

This clonotype was seen a handful of times. The chain is built from TRBV27 and TRBJ2-4; D is tentatively TRBD1 or TRBD2 (5 bases each). CDR3 length: 12 residues. V was pared by 1 base and J by 9 bases, with 7 bases between. Germline V gene sequence: CDR1 MNHEY, CDR2 SMNVEV (reference sequence). CDR3 DNA: TGTGCCAGCAGTTTATTTGGGGGCATTCAGTACTTC. This gives the protein CASSLFGGIQYF.

V gene TRBV24-1 combines with J gene TRBJ1-2; D ambiguous. The CDR3 extends over 12 amino acids. The germline CDR1 and CDR2 sequences are KGHDR and SFDVKD. Trimming removed 4 bases from V and 9 bases from J, with 11 bases in between. The CDR3 DNA follows: TGTGCCACCAGTGAGGTCGGATACCGCTACACCTTC. Translation gives CATSEVGYRYTF.

The chain uses TRBV27 and TRBJ1-6, with 8 bases that match TRBD1. This CDR3 contains 15 residues. Germline CDR1 is MNHEY and CDR2 is SMNVEV (reference sequence). Losses at the gene ends were 2 bases for V and 14 bases for J; bases not matched to a gene: 11. The CDR3 here is CASSLVNRGKSSLHF. CDR3 in DNA: TGTGCCAGCAGTTTAGTCAACAGGGGGAAATCATCCCTCCACTTT.

This clonotype was observed many times. This chain connects TRBV3-1 to TRBJ1-2; TRBD1 is a possible D gene (6 bases). This CDR3 spans 14 amino acids. Trimming left V 4 bases short and J 6 bases short, with 15 bases between. Per the germline V gene, CDR1 is LGHDT and CDR2 is YNNKEL (reference sequence). The CDR3 is CASSLVSRGDGYTF. The CDR3 nucleotides are TGTGCCAGCAGCCTCGTTAGCAGGGGCGATGGCTACACCTTC.

The sample holds many counts of this clonotype. The genes are TRBV7-4 and TRBJ2-7, with D unresolved. CDR1 SGHVT and CDR2 SQSDAQ come from the germline V gene. V was cut by 4 bases and J by 2 bases, with 3 bases left in between. The CDR3 has 11 residues. The CDR3, as DNA: TGTGCCAGCAGCTGTACCTACGAGCAGTACTTC. Its protein is CASSCTYEQYF.

This clonotype was seen ten or more times. The rearrangement joins TRBV28 to TRBJ2-1; the D is unclear. The CDR3 sequence is 14 residues long. Germline V CDR1 and CDR2: MDHEN, SYDVKM. The germline V and J ends were trimmed by 3 bases and 8 bases, with 14 bases remaining between them. CDR3 loop: CASSFARPRDEQFF. For the CDR3, the DNA is TGTGCCAGCAGTTTCGCCCGCCCGAGAGATGAGCAGTTCTTC.

This chain connects TRBV5-1 to TRBJ2-7; 9 bases agree with TRBD1. This CDR3 contains 15 residues. The germline CDR1 and CDR2 sequences are SGHRS and YFSETQ. V was pared by 4 bases and J by 5 bases, with 10 bases of the junction left unmatched. The CDR3 DNA follows: TGCGCCAGCAGCCAGTTACAGGGGGCCGTGCACGAGCAGTACTTC. Encoded protein: CASSQLQGAVHEQYF.

This CDR3 is CASSPPMIAQPQHF. CDR3 nucleotide sequence: TGTGCCAGCTCACCACCGATGATTGCTCAGCCCCAGCATTTT. The gene calls are TRBV18 and TRBJ1-5; D remains ambiguous. This CDR3 comprises 14 residues. CDR1 and CDR2 from the germline V gene are KGHSH and LQKENI. V was pared by 0 bases and J by 6 bases, with 9 bases between.

In its sample, this clonotype was seen a few times. The chain combines TRBV20-1 with TRBJ2-7; 10 bases align to TRBD2. This CDR3 contains 14 residues. Germline V CDR1 and CDR2: DFQATT, SNEGSKA (reference sequence). Unmatched junction bases numbered 9, after V lost 6 bases and J lost 4 bases. The CDR3 bases are TGCAGTGCCCGTACTAGCGGGAAAGGGTACGAGCAGTACTTC. It specifies CSARTSGKGYEQYF.

This clonotype was seen many times. This chain connects TRBV7-3 to TRBJ2-2; a possible D gene is TRBD2 (5 bases). This CDR3 comprises 14 residues. Germline V CDR1 and CDR2: SGHTA, FQGTGA. V was pared by 6 bases and J by 2 bases, with 10 bases between. Here the CDR3 reads CASRPRLNTGELFF. For the CDR3, the DNA is TGTGCCAGCAGACCTAGACTAAACACCGGGGAGCTGTTTTTT.

This clonotype was found many times. The CDR3 DNA reads TGTGCCATCAGTCCGGGGTTAGCGGGAAAAGAGAATGAGCAGTTCTTC. Protein product: CAISPGLAGKENEQFF. The V gene is TRBV10-3, the J gene TRBJ2-1; TRBD2 matches at 8 bases. With 5 bases clipped from V and 7 bases from J, the junction kept 13 bases outside the gene matches. CDR1 is ENHRY and CDR2 is SYGVKD in the germline V gene. The CDR3 runs to 16 residues.

The sample holds many counts of this clonotype. The V gene is TRBV12-3 or TRBV12-4, the J gene TRBJ2-2; D remains ambiguous. V was cut by 3 bases and J by 6 bases, with 2 bases left in between. CDR3 length equals 11 residues. CDR3 nucleotide sequence: TGTGCCAGCAGTTTCCCCGGGGAGCTGTTTTTT. Residues: CASSFPGELFF.

This clonotype occurred a few times. The gene calls are TRBV12-3 or TRBV12-4 and TRBJ2-7; no clear D. This CDR3 contains 13 residues. With 6 bases removed from V and 3 bases from J, the gap between germline ends came to 12 bases. The CDR3 loop reads CASSLRMIYEQYF. The CDR3 bases are TGTGCCAGCAGCCTACGTATGATCTACGAGCAGTACTTC.

This clonotype has a count of ten or more. J is TRBJ1-4 and V is TRBV12-3 or TRBV12-4; D gene unclear. This CDR3 comprises 14 residues. Trimming pared 3 bases from V and 4 bases from J, leaving 9 bases between. CDR3 in amino acids: CASSFGGNNEKLFF. The CDR3 nucleotides are TGTGCCAGCAGTTTTGGAGGGAATAATGAAAAACTGTTTTTT.

This clonotype has ten or more counts. The CDR3 region has the DNA TGTGCCAGCAGCGGTAGCCCGGGACAGGGGGCCTACGAGCAGTACTTC. Residues: CASSGSPGQGAYEQYF. This chain joins TRBV7-2 and TRBJ2-7, with 11 bases identical to TRBD1. This CDR3 is built from 16 residues. J gave up 2 bases and V 5 bases, and 8 bases lay outside the gene matches. Germline V gene data show CDR1 as SGHTA and CDR2 as FQGNSA.

This clonotype was seen repeatedly, ten times or more. This chain connects TRBV6-1 to TRBJ2-5; unclear D gene. The CDR3 length is 13 residues. V was pared by 5 bases and J by 5 bases, with 12 bases between. The V gene's germline CDR1 is MNHNS and CDR2 SASEGT. CDR3: CASSLPFGETQYF. The CDR3 DNA follows: TGTGCCAGCAGTTTGCCCTTCGGGGAGACCCAGTACTTC.

The chain couples TRBV4-3 to TRBJ2-7; 9 bases are shared with TRBD1. The CDR3 is 14 residues long. Trimming at V came to 2 bases and at J to 5 bases, leaving 4 bases not matched to a gene. Germline V CDR1 and CDR2: LGHNA, YSLEER. CDR3 sequence reads: CASSQRTGVHEQYF. The CDR3, as DNA: TGCGCCAGCAGCCAAAGGACAGGGGTACACGAGCAGTACTTC.

CDR3 loop: CASSPTAERAHEQYF. The CDR3 DNA is TGTGCCAGCAGCCCTACGGCGGAAAGGGCCCACGAGCAGTACTTC. This rearrangement joins TRBV28 to TRBJ2-7; D is uncertain. Trimming removed 6 bases from V and 5 bases from J, with 20 bases in between. The CDR3 covers 15 residues. The V gene's germline CDR1 is MDHEN and CDR2 SYDVKM.

The chain links TRBV30 to TRBJ2-7, with D perhaps TRBD2 (6 bases). Germline V lookup: CDR1 GTSNPN, CDR2 SVGIG (reference sequence). The CDR3 loop spans 15 amino acids. Trimming removed 0 bases at V and 2 bases at J, with 14 bases between. This CDR3 reads CAWSVSTGAPYEQYF. The CDR3 DNA reads TGTGCCTGGAGTGTTTCGACGGGAGCCCCCTACGAGCAGTACTTC.

This clonotype was picked up a small number of times. The chain joins TRBV20-1 to TRBJ1-2, with 7 positions matching TRBD1. Germline-derived CDR1 and CDR2 are DFQATT and SNEGSKA (reference sequence). This CDR3 region has 15 residues. The junction had 10 bases not matched to a gene; V was cut back by 4 bases and J by 2 bases. CDR3: CSATDSQGGNYGYTF. The CDR3 DNA reads TGCAGTGCTACCGACTCCCAGGGGGGCAACTATGGCTACACCTTC.

V gene TRBV6-1 combines with J gene TRBJ1-3; D may be TRBD1 (5 bases). Trimming removed 6 bases at V and 2 bases at J, with 11 bases between. The CDR3 is 14 residues long. Germline CDR1 reads MNHNS; CDR2 reads SASEGT. The CDR3 DNA follows: TGTGCCAGCAGAAGACAGAGCACTGGAAACACCATATATTTT. Protein: CASRRQSTGNTIYF.

This chain joins TRBV14 and TRBJ2-7; 9 bases fit TRBD2. The J segment lost 11 bases and the V segment lost 4 bases, leaving 9 bases of the junction unmatched. From germline, CDR1 is SGHDN and CDR2 FVKESK. The CDR3 consists of 13 residues. The CDR3 DNA is TGTGCCAGCAGCCCAAGAGGAGGGACTAGCAAGTACTTC. Its protein is CASSPRGGTSKYF.